A selection of T cell receptor beta chains follows, all from one sample in a study of T cells in Graves' hyperthyroidism and ophthalmopathy. TCRdb passed the multiplex PCR reads through MiXCR, listing each CDR3 protein once. The table includes 550,000 to 600,000 distinct CDR3 sequences, 11% to 15% detected once. The sequencing input was blood. These receptor sequences come from a woman aged 18 to 35 with Graves' ophthalmopathy. The CDR3 runs from the conserved cysteine through the conserved F or W. The order of the fields is clone size, V gene, J gene, D gene, CDR3 protein, CDR3 DNA. The D gene is left open where the match is weak. Rows may omit the clone size; those that give it use once, few, many or a size class.

many	TRBV12-3/TRBV12-4	TRBJ2-7	.	CASSLDLASSYEQYF	TGTGCCAGCAGTTTAGACCTAGCAAGTTCCTACGAGCAGTACTTC
few	TRBV7-2	TRBJ1-1	.	CASSLRSLIRGGNWNTEAFF	TGTGCCAGCAGCTTACGCTCCCTGATTCGGGGGGGGAACTGGAACACTGAAGCTTTCTTT
many	TRBV7-9	TRBJ1-2	TRBD1	CASSLLDRENGYTF	TGTGCCAGCAGCTTACTGGACAGGGAGAATGGCTACACCTTC
few	TRBV4-3	TRBJ1-5	TRBD1	CASSQQGAKQPQHF	TGCGCCAGCAGCCAACAGGGGGCGAAGCAGCCCCAGCATTTT
.	TRBV20-1	TRBJ1-5	.	CSATSHTPVVQPQHF	TGCAGTGCTACATCCCACACGCCAGTGGTTCAGCCCCAGCATTTT
many	TRBV13	TRBJ2-2	.	CASSLTPAGTGELFF	TGTGCCAGCAGTTTAACTCCCGCCGGCACCGGGGAGCTGTTTTTT
many	TRBV5-1	TRBJ2-7	TRBD1	CASSAGTGDGGQYF	TGCGCCAGCAGCGCCGGGACAGGGGATGGTGGGCAGTACTTC
few	TRBV20-1	TRBJ2-1	.	CSCSGVNNEQFF	TGCAGTTGCTCCGGGGTGAACAATGAGCAGTTCTTC
many	TRBV6-6	TRBJ1-2	.	CASSYSGVEGYTF	TGTGCCAGCAGTTACTCAGGGGTTGAGGGCTACACCTTC
many	TRBV12-3/TRBV12-4	TRBJ1-2	.	CASSSPWGYTF	TGTGCCAGCAGTTCCCCCTGGGGCTACACCTTC
many	TRBV20-1	TRBJ2-5	.	CSARETRNQETQYF	TGCAGTGCTAGGGAGACTAGGAACCAAGAGACCCAGTACTTC
few	TRBV6-1	TRBJ2-3	TRBD2	CASSPSTSLPTDTQYF	TGTGCCAGCAGCCCCTCGACTAGCCTGCCCACAGATACGCAGTATTTT
few	TRBV6-6	TRBJ2-7	TRBD2	CASSYRLAGSYEQYF	TGTGCCAGCAGTTACCGACTAGCGGGTTCCTACGAGCAGTACTTC
many	TRBV28	TRBJ2-3	.	CASRREGVDTQYF	TGTGCCAGCCGCAGGGAAGGTGTGGATACGCAGTATTTT
.	TRBV20-1	TRBJ2-3	TRBD1	CSARDRNTTDTQYF	TGCAGTGCTAGGGACAGGAATACCACAGATACGCAGTATTTT
.	TRBV5-1	TRBJ2-7	TRBD2	CASSLGLWVAGEYEQYF	TGCGCCAGCAGCTTGGGGCTTTGGGTAGCGGGAGAGTACGAGCAGTACTTC
many	TRBV3-1	TRBJ1-3	.	CASSHRGQSGNTIYF	TGTGCCAGCAGCCATCGGGGGCAGTCCGGAAACACCATATATTTT
many	TRBV11-1	TRBJ2-3	TRBD2	CASSLQREAVADTQYF	TGTGCCAGCAGCTTACAACGGGAGGCGGTAGCAGATACGCAGTATTTT
.	TRBV7-9	TRBJ2-1	.	CASSLGGEGSEQFF	TGTGCCAGCAGCTTAGGGGGCGAGGGGAGTGAGCAGTTCTTC
few	TRBV6-2/TRBV6-3	TRBJ2-1	TRBD2	CASSPFSGKFYNEQFF	TGTGCCAGCAGTCCTTTTAGCGGGAAGTTTTACAATGAGCAGTTCTTC
few	TRBV12-3/TRBV12-4	TRBJ2-1	TRBD1	CASRTGELNEQFF	TGTGCCAGCAGGACAGGGGAGTTGAATGAGCAGTTCTTC
.	TRBV6-5	TRBJ2-5	.	CASSYGVAVPYQETQYF	TGTGCCAGCAGTTATGGAGTGGCGGTTCCGTACCAAGAGACCCAGTACTTC
.	TRBV4-3	TRBJ2-7	.	CASSQDMETEFSYEQYF	TGCGCCAGCAGCCAAGATATGGAGACAGAGTTCTCCTACGAGCAGTACTTC
.	TRBV19	TRBJ2-7	TRBD2	CASSTVAGGPHEQYF	TGTGCCAGTAGTACAGTAGCGGGAGGGCCTCACGAGCAGTACTTC
many	TRBV7-2	TRBJ2-3	.	CASSLVLLVAGHTDTQYF	TGTGCCAGCAGCTTAGTCTTGTTAGTAGCAGGGCACACAGATACGCAGTATTTT
few	TRBV27	TRBJ1-6	.	CASSSGRTVLSSPLHF	TGTGCCAGCAGTTCCGGAAGGACGGTTTTATCTTCACCCCTCCACTTT
many	TRBV9	TRBJ2-5	.	CASSPGGLAAQETQYF	TGTGCCAGCAGCCCCGGGGGGCTAGCGGCCCAAGAGACCCAGTACTTC
.	TRBV19	TRBJ2-1	TRBD2	CASSVPSGRARDEQFF	TGTGCCAGTAGTGTACCTAGCGGGAGGGCGAGGGATGAGCAGTTCTTC
.	TRBV5-5	TRBJ2-7	TRBD1	CASILEGTGIPYEQYF	TGTGCCAGCATCCTGGAGGGGACAGGGATCCCCTACGAGCAGTACTTC
many	TRBV28	TRBJ1-1	.	CASTLDRLDTEAFF	TGTGCCAGCACCCTTGACAGACTCGACACTGAAGCTTTCTTT
.	TRBV27	TRBJ2-7	.	CASSLLGTYEQYF	TGTGCCAGCAGTTTATTAGGTACCTACGAGCAGTACTTC
many	TRBV3-1	TRBJ2-7	.	CASSQRTDEQYF	TGTGCCAGCAGCCAAAGGACAGATGAGCAGTACTTC
.	TRBV6-2/TRBV6-3	TRBJ1-4	.	CASSYSMVPTVSEKLFF	TGTGCCAGCAGTTACTCGATGGTTCCGACAGTCTCGGAAAAACTGTTTTTT
.	TRBV6-5	TRBJ2-7	.	CASSYSGRPLRGEEQYF	TGTGCCAGCAGTTACTCGGGGCGGCCATTGAGGGGGGAAGAGCAGTACTTC